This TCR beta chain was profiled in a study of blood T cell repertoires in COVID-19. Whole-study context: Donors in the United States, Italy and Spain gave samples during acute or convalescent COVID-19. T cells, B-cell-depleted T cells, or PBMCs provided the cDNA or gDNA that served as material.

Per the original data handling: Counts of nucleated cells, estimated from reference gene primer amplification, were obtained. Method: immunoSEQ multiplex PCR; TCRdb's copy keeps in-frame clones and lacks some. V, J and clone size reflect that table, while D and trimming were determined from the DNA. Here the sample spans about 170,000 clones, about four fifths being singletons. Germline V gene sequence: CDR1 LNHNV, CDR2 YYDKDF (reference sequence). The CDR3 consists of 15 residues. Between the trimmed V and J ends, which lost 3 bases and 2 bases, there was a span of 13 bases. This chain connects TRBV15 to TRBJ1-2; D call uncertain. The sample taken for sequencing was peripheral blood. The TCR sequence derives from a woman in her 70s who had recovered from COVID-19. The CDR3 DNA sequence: TGTGCCACCAGCAGGTTGACCGGGGTAAACTATGGCTACACCTTC. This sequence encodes CATSRLTGVNYGYTF.